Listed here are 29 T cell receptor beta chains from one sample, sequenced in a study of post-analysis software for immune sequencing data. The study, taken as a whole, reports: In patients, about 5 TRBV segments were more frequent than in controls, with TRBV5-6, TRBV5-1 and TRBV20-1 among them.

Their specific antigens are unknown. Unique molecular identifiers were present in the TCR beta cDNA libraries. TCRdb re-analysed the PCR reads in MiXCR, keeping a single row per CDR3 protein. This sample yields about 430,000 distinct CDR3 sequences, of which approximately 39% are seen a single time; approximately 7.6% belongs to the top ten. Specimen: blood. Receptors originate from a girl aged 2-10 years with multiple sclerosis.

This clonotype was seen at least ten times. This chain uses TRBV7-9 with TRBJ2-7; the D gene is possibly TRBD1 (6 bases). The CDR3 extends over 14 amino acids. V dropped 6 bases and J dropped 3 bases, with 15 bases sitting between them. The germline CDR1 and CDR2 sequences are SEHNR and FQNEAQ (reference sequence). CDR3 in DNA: TGTGCCAGCAGTTTGGACAGAAAGGGCTACGAGCAGTACTTC. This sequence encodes CASSLDRKGYEQYF.

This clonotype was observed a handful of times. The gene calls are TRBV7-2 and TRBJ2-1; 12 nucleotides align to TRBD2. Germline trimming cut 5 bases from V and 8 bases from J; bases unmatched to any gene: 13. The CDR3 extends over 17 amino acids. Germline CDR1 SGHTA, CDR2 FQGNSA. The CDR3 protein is CASSVKATSGSSDEQFF. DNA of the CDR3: TGTGCCAGCAGCGTCAAAGCGACTAGCGGGAGTTCGGATGAGCAGTTCTTC.

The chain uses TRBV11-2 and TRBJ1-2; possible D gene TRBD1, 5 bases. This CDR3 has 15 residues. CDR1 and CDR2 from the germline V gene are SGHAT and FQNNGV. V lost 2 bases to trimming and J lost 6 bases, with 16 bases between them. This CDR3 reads CASSLFQGPPDGYTF. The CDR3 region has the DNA TGTGCCAGCAGCTTATTTCAGGGTCCGCCTGATGGCTACACCTTC. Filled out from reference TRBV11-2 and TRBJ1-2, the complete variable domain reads EAGVAQSPRYKIIEKRQSVAFWCNPISGHATLYWYQQILGQGPKLLIQFQNNGVVDDSQLPKDRFSAERLKGVDSTLKIQPAKLEDSAVYLCASSLFQGPPDGYTFGSGTRLTVV.

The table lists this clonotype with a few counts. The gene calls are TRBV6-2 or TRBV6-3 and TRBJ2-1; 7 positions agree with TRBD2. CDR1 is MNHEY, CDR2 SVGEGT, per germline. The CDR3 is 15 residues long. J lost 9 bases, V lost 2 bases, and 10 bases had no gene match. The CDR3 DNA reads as TGTGCCAGCAGTTACGGGGACTACGTTTTTCGTGAGCAGTTCTTC. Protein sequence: CASSYGDYVFREQFF.

The DNA for the CDR3 is TGCGCCAGCAGCTTGGACGACAGCGACATTCAGTACTTC. It is translated as CASSLDDSDIQYF. The rearrangement links TRBV5-1 to TRBJ2-4; D is possibly TRBD1 (5 bases). V was cut by 0 bases and J by 8 bases, with 9 bases left in between. The CDR3 consists of 13 residues. Germline V CDR1 and CDR2: SGHRS, YFSETQ.

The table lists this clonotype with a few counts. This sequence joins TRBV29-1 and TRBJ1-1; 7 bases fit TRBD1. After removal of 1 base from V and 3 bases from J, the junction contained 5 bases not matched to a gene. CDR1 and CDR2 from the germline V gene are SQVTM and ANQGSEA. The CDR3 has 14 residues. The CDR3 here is CSVEGQGEDTEAFF. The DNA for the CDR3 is TGCAGCGTTGAAGGCCAGGGGGAAGACACTGAAGCTTTCTTT.

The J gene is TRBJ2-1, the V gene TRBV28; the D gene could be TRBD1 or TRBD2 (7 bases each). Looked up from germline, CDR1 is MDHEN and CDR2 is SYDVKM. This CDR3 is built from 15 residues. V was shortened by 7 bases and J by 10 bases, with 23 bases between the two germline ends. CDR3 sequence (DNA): TGTGCCAGCAAGGGGGCTAGCGGATTCCAGGGAGAGCAGTTCTTC. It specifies CASKGASGFQGEQFF. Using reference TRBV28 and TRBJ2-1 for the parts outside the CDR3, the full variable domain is DVKVTQSSRYLVKRTGEKVFLECVQDMDHENMFWYRQDPGLGLRLIYFSYDVKMKEKGDIPEGYSVSREKKERFSLILESASTNQTSMYLCASKGASGFQGEQFFGPGTRLTVL.

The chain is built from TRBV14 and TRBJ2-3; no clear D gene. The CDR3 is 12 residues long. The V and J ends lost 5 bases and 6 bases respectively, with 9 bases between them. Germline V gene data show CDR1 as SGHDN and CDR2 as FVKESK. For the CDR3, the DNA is TGTGCCAGCAGCTTCACGGCGGATACGCAGTATTTT. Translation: CASSFTADTQYF.

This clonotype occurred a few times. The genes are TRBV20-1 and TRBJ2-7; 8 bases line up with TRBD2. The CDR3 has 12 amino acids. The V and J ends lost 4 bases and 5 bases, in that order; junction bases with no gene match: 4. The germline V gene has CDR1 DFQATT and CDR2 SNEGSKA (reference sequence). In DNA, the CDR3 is TGCAGTGCTAAGCGGGAGCGCCACGAGCAGTACTTC. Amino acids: CSAKRERHEQYF.

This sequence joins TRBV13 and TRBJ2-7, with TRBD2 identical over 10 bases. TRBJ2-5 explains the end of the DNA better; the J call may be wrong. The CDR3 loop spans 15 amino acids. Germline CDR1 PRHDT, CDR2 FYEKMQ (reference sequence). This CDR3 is CASSPQREGPETQYF. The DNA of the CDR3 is TGTGCCAGCAGCCCCCAGCGGGAGGGTCCAGAGACCCAGTACTTC.

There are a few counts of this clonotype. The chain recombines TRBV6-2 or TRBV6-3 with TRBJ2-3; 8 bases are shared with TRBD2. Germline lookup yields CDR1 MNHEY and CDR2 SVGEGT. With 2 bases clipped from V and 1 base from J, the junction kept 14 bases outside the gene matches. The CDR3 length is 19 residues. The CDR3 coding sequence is TGTGCCAGCAGTTACAACACGTACCGGACTAGCAGGCGCACAGATACGCAGTATTTT. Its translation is CASSYNTYRTSRRTDTQYF.

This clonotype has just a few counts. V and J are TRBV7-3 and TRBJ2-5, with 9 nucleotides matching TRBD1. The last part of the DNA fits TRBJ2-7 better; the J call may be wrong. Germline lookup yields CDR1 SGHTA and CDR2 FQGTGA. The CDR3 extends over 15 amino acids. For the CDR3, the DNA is TGTGCCAGCAGCTTAGGGACAGGGATGGTTTACGAGCAGTACTTC. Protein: CASSLGTGMVYEQYF.

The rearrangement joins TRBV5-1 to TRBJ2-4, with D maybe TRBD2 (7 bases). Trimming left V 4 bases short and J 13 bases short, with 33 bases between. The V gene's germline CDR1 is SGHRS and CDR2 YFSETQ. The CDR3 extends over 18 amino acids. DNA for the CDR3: TGCGCCAGCAGCCCATCTTGGGGGGGCGCGGGAGCGTGGGACGCGCAGTACTTC. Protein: CASSPSWGGAGAWDAQYF.

The CDR3 region is CASSFRAVGYEQYF. The CDR3 DNA reads TGTGCCAGCAGTTTTCGGGCAGTCGGGTACGAGCAGTACTTC. The J gene is TRBJ2-7, the V gene TRBV12-3 or TRBV12-4, with D hard to call. The length of the CDR3 is 14 residues. V lost 3 bases and J lost 4, with 13 bases in between.

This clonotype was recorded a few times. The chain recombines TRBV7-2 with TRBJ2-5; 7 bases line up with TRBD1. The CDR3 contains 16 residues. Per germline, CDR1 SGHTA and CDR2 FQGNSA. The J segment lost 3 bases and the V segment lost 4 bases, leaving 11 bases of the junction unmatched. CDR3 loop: CASSSVSQGWKETQYF. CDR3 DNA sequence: TGTGCCAGCAGCTCAGTTTCACAGGGGTGGAAAGAGACCCAGTACTTC.

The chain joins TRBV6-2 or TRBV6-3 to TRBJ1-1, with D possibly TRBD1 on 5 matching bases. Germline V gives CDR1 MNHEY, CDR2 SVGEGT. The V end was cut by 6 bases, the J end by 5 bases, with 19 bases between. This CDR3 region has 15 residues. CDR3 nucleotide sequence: TGTGCCAGCAGAATGTATCAGGGATCGAGGACTGAAGCTTTCTTT. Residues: CASRMYQGSRTEAFF.

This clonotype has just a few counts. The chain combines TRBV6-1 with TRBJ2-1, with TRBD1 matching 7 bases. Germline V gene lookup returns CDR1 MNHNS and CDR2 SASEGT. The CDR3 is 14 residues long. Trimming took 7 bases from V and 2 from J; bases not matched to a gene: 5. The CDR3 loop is CASNPQGTYNEQFF. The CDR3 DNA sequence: TGTGCCAGCAACCCACAGGGGACCTACAATGAGCAGTTCTTC.

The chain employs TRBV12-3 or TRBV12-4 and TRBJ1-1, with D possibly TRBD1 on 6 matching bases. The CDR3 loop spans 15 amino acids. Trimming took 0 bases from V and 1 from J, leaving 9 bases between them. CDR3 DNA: TGTGCCAGCAGTTTAGCACGGGACAAGAACACTGAAGCTTTCTTT. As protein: CASSLARDKNTEAFF.

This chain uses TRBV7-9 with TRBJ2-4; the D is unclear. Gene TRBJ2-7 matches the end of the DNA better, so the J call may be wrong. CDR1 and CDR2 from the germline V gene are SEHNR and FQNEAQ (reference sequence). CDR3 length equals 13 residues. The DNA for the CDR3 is TGTGCCAGCAGCCGTGAAGGCCCTTACGAGCAGTACTTC. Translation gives CASSREGPYEQYF.

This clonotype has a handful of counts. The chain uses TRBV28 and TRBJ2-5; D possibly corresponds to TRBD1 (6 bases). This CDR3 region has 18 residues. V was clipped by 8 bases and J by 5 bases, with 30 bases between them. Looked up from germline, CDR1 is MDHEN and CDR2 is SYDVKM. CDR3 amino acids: CASPPAPGTRAQRETQYF. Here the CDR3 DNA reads TGTGCCAGCCCCCCGGCGCCCGGGACAAGGGCCCAAAGGGAGACCCAGTACTTC.

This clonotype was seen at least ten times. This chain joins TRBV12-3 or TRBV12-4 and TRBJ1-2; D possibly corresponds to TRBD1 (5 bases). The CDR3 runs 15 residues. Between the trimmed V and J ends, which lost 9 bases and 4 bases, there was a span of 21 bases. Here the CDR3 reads CASTVVGVNSYGYTF. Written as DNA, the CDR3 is TGTGCCAGTACAGTTGTAGGGGTGAACTCCTATGGCTACACCTTC.

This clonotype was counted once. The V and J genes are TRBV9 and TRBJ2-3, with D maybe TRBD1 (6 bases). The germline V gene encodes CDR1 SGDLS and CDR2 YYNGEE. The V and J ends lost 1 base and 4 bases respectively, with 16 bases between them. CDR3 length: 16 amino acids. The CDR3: CASSVLKGDGADTQYF. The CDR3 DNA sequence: TGTGCCAGCAGCGTACTCAAGGGGGACGGTGCAGATACGCAGTATTTT.

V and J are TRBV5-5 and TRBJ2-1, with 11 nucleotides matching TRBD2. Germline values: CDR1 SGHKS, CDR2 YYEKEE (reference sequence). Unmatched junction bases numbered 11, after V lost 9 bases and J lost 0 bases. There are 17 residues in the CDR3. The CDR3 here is CATSGLAGASSYNEQFF. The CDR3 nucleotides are TGTGCCACCTCAGGACTAGCGGGCGCTAGCTCCTACAATGAGCAGTTCTTC.

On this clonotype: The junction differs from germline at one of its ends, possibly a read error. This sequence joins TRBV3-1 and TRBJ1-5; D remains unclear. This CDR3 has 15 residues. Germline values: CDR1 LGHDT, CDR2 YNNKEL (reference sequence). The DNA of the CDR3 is TGTGCCAGCAGCCAAGATCCGGTCCCCAATCAGCCCCGGCATTTT. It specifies CASSQDPVPNQPRHF.

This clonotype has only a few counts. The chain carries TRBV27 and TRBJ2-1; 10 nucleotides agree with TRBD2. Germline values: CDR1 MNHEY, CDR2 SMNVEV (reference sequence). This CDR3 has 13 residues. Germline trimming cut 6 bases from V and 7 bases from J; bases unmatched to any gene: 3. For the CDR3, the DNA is TGTGCCAGCAGCCGACTAGCGGGTAATGAGCAGTTCTTC. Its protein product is CASSRLAGNEQFF.

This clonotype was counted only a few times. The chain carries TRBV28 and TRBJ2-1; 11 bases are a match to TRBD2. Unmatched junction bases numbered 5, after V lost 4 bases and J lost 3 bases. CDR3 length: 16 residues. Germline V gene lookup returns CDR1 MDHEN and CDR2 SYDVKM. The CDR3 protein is CASSSLGLADYNEQFF. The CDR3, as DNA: TGTGCCAGCAGTTCCCTGGGACTAGCGGACTACAATGAGCAGTTCTTC.

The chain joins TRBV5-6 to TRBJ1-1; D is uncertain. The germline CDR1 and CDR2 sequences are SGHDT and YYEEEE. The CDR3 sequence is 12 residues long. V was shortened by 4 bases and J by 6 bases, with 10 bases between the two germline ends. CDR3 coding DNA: TGTGCCAGCAGCCTCGACGCTTCTGAAGCTTTCTTT. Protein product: CASSLDASEAFF.

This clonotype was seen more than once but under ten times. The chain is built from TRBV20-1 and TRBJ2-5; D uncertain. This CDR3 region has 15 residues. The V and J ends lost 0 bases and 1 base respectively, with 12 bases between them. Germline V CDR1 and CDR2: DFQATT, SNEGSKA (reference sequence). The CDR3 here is CSARERGGSQETQYF. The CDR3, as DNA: TGCAGTGCTAGAGAGCGCGGCGGCAGCCAAGAGACCCAGTACTTC.

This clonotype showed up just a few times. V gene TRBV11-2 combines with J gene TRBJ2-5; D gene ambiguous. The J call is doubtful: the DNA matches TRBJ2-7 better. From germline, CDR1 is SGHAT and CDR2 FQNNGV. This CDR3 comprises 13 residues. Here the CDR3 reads CASSLELGYEQYF. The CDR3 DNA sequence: TGTGCCAGCAGCTTAGAATTGGGGTACGAGCAGTACTTC.